This T cell receptor beta chain was found in a study of monozygotic twins with cystic fibrosis. About the research overall: Libraries were built from three micrograms of fragmented DNA using approximately 15 PCR cycles.

V was trimmed by 7 bases and J by 6 bases, leaving 15 bases between them. The V gene's germline CDR1 is MNHGY and CDR2 SAAAGT. This CDR3 region has 13 residues. Broader study findings: Monozygotic CF twins shared more identical nucleotide clonotypes than unrelated patients. No link emerged between shared CDR3 counts and age, concordance or severity. J usage was most co-twin-similar in 8 of 16 pairs, V in 13.

Produced via immunoSEQ multiplex PCR; TCRdb's table is partial and in-frame only. This sample yields 12,000 to 15,000 clones, of which around 91% are seen a single time; 0.65% to 0.9% belongs to the top ten. This clone was counted a single time. What it binds is not known. V is TRBV6-8 and J is TRBJ1-2, with unresolved D. Material: blood. This TCR derives from a boy between 5 and 17 years old with cystic fibrosis. The CDR3 DNA reads as TGTGCCAGCACTTTTGACCCTTCGCATGGCTACACCTTC. Protein product: CASTFDPSHGYTF.